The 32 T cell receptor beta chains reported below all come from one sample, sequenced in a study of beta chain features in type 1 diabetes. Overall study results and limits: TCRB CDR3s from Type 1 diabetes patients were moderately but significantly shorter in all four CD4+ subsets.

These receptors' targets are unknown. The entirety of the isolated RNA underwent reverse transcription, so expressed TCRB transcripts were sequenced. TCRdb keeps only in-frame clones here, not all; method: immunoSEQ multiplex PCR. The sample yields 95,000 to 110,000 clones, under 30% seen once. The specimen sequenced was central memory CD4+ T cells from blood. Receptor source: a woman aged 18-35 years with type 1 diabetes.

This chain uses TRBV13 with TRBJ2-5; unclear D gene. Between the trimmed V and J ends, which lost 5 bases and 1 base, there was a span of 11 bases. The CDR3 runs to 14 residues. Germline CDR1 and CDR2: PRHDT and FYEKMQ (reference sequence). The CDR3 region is CASSLPVSQETQYF. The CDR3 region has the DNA TGTGCCAGCAGCCTGCCAGTAAGCCAAGAGACCCAGTACTTC.

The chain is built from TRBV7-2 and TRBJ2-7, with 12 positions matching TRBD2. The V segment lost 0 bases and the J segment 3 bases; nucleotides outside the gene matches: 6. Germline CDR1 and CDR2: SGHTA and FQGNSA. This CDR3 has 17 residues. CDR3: CASSLALAGGAYYEQYF. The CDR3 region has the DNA TGTGCCAGCAGCTTAGCTCTAGCGGGAGGGGCCTACTACGAGCAGTACTTC.

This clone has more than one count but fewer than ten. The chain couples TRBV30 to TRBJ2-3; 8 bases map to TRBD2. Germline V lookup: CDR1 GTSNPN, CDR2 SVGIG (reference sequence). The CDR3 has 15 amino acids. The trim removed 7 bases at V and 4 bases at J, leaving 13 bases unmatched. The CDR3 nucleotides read TGTGCCTCGAGCCCCGGACTAGCTGGGGCAGATACGCAGTATTTT. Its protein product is CASSPGLAGADTQYF.

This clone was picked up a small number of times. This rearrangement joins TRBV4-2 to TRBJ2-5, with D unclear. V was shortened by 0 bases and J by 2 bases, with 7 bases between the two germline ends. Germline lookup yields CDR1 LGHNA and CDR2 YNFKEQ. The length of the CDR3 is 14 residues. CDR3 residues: CASSQDLLQETQYF. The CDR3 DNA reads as TGTGCCAGCAGCCAAGATTTACTACAAGAGACCCAGTACTTC.

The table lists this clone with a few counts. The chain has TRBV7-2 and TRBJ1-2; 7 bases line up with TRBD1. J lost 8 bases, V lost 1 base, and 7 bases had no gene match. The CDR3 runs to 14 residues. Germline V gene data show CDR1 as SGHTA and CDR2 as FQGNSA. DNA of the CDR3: TGTGCCAGCAGCTTAGGGCAGGGGGATAGGGGCTACACCTTC. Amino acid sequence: CASSLGQGDRGYTF.

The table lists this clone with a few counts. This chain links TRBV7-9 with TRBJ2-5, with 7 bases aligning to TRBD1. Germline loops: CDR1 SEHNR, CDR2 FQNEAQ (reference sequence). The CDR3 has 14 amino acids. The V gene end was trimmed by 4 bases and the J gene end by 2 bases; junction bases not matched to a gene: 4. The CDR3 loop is CASSSGTDQETQYF. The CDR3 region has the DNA TGTGCCAGCAGCTCCGGGACAGATCAAGAGACCCAGTACTTC. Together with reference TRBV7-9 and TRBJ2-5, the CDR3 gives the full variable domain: DTGVSQNPRHKITKRGQNVTFRCDPISEHNRLYWYRQTLGQGPEFLTYFQNEAQLEKSRLLSDRFSAERPKGSFSTLEIQRTEQGDSAMYLCASSSGTDQETQYFGPGTRLLVL.

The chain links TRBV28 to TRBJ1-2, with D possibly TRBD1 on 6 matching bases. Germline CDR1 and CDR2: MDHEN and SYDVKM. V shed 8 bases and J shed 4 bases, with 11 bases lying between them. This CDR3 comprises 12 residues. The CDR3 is CASEGVTYGYTF. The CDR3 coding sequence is TGTGCCAGCGAGGGGGTGACCTATGGCTACACCTTC.

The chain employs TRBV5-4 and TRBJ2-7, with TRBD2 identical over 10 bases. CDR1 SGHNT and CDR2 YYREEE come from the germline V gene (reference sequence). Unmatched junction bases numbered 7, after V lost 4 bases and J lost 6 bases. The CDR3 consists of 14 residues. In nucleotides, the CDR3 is TGTGCCAGCAGCCCCAGGTGGACTAGCGGCGAGCAGTACTTC. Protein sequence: CASSPRWTSGEQYF.

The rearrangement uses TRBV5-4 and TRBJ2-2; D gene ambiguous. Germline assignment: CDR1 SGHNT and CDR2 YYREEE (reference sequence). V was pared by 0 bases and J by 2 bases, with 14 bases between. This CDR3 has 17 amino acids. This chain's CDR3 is CASSLGGPTSNTGELFF. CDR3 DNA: TGTGCCAGCAGCTTGGGCGGTCCAACCTCCAACACCGGGGAGCTGTTTTTT.

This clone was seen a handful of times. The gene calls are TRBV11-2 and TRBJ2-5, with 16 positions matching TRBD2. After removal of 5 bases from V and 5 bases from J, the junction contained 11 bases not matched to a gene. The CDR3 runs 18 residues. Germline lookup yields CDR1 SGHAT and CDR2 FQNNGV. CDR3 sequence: CASSRGTSGRALGETQYF. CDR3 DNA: TGTGCCAGCAGCAGGGGGACTAGCGGGAGGGCCCTGGGCGAGACCCAGTACTTC.

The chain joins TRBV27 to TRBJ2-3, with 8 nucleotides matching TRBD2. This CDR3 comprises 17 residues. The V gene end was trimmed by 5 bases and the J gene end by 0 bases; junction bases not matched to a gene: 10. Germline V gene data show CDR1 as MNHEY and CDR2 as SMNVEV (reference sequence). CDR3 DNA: TGTGCCAGCAGTCCACACAACTTAGCGGGGAGCACAGATACGCAGTATTTT. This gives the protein CASSPHNLAGSTDTQYF.

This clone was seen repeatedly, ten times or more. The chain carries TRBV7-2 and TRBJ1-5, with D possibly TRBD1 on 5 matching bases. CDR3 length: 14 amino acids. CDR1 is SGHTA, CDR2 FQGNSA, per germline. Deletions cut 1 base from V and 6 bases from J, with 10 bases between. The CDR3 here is CASSLVVGPQPQHF. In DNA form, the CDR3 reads TGTGCCAGCAGCTTAGTAGTGGGGCCTCAGCCCCAGCATTTT. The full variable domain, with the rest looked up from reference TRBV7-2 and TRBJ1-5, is GAGVSQSPSNKVTEKGKDVELRCDPISGHTALYWYRQSLGQGLEFLIYFQGNSAPDKSGLPSDRFSAERTGGSVSTLTIQRTQQEDSAVYLCASSLVVGPQPQHFGDGTRLSIL.

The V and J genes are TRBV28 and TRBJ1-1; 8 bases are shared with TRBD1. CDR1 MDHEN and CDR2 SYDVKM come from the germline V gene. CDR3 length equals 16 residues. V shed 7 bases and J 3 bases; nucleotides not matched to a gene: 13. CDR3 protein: CASIQGDPFGDTEAFF. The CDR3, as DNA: TGTGCCAGCATACAGGGGGATCCTTTTGGGGACACTGAAGCTTTCTTT.

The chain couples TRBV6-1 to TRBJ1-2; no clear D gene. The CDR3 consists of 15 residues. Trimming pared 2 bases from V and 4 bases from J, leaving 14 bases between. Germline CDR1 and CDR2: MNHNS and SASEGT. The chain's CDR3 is CASSERETNRYGYTF. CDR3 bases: TGTGCCAGCAGTGAAAGGGAGACCAACCGCTATGGCTACACCTTC.

The CDR3 loop is CASRVLGQGAMGNTEAFF. The CDR3 DNA reads as TGTGCCAGCAGAGTATTGGGACAGGGGGCTATGGGGAACACTGAAGCTTTCTTT. The rearrangement uses TRBV5-6 and TRBJ1-1, with 12 positions matching TRBD1. From germline, CDR1 is SGHDT and CDR2 YYEEEE. The ends lost 5 bases at V and 1 base at J; junction bases unmatched: 12. The CDR3 totals 18 residues.

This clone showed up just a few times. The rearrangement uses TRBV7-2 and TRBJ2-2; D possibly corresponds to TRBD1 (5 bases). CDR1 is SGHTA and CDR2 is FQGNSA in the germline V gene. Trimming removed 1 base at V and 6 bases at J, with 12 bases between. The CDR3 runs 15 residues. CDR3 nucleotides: TGTGCCAGCAGCTTAGTCCAGGGAAATTCCGGGGAGCTGTTTTTT. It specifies CASSLVQGNSGELFF.

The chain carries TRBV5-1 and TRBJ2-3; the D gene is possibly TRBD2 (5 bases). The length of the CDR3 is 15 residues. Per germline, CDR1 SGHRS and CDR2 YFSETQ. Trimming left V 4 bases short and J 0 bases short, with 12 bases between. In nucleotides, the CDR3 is TGCGCCAGCAGCGACTCTGAGGGAAGCACAGATACGCAGTATTTT. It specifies CASSDSEGSTDTQYF.

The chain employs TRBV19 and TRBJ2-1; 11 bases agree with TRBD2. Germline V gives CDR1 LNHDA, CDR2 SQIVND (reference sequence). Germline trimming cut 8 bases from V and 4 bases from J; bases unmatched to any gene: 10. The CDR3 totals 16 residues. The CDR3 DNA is TGTGCCAGTTCCCTCCGTAGCGGGAGGGGGTACAATGAGCAGTTCTTC. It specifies CASSLRSGRGYNEQFF. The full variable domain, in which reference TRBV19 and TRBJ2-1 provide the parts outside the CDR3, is DGGITQSPKYLFRKEGQNVTLSCEQNLNHDAMYWYRQDPGQGLRLIYYSQIVNDFQKGDIAEGYSVSREKKESFPLTVTSAQKNPTAFYLCASSLRSGRGYNEQFFGPGTRLTVL.

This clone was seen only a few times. CDR3 residues: CASTDSGTLNTGELFF. The DNA of the CDR3 is TGTGCCAGCACGGATTCCGGGACACTGAACACCGGGGAGCTGTTTTTT. The V call is TRBV7-9, the J call TRBJ2-2; D possibly corresponds to TRBD1 (6 bases). Trimming took off 7 bases at V and 1 base at J, with 16 bases between the two ends. The CDR3 loop spans 16 amino acids. From germline, CDR1 is SEHNR and CDR2 FQNEAQ (reference sequence). The variable domain in full, with the rest retrieved from reference TRBV7-9 and TRBJ2-2, is DTGVSQNPRHKITKRGQNVTFRCDPISEHNRLYWYRQTLGQGPEFLTYFQNEAQLEKSRLLSDRFSAERPKGSFSTLEIQRTEQGDSAMYLCASTDSGTLNTGELFFGEGSRLTVL.

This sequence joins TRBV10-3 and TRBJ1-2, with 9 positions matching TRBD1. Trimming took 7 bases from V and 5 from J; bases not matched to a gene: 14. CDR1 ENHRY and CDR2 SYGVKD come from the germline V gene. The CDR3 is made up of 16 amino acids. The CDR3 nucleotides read TGTGCCATCAATAGCCCCCCGGGACAGGGTCGGTATGGCTACACCTTC. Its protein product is CAINSPPGQGRYGYTF.

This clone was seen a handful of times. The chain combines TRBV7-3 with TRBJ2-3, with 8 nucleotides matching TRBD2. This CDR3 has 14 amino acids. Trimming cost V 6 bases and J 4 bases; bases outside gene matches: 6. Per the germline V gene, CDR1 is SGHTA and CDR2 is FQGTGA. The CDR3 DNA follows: TGTGCCAGCAGGAGCGGGAGCGGTGCAGATACGCAGTATTTT. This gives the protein CASRSGSGADTQYF.

This chain's CDR3 is CASRSTNTEAFF. The CDR3 DNA reads TGTGCCAGCAGATCTACGAACACTGAAGCTTTCTTT. The genes are TRBV7-9 and TRBJ1-1; D remains unclear. This CDR3 is built from 12 residues. V was pared by 6 bases and J by 1 base, with 6 bases between. Germline values: CDR1 SEHNR, CDR2 FQNEAQ (reference sequence). The full variable domain, completed using reference TRBV7-9 and TRBJ1-1, is DTGVSQNPRHKITKRGQNVTFRCDPISEHNRLYWYRQTLGQGPEFLTYFQNEAQLEKSRLLSDRFSAERPKGSFSTLEIQRTEQGDSAMYLCASRSTNTEAFFGQGTRLTVV.

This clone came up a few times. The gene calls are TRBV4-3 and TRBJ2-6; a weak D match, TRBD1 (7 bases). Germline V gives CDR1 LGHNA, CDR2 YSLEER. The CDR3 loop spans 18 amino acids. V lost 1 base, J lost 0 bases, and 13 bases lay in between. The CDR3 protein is CASSQARGVSSGANVLTF. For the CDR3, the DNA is TGCGCCAGCAGCCAAGCCAGGGGGGTAAGCTCTGGGGCCAACGTCCTGACTTTC.

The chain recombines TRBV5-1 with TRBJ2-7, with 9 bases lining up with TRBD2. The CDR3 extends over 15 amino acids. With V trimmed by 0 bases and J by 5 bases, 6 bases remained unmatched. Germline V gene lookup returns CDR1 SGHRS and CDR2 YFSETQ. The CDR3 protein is CASSLAGTSNDEQYF. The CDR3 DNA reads TGCGCCAGCAGCTTGGCCGGGACTAGCAACGACGAGCAGTACTTC.

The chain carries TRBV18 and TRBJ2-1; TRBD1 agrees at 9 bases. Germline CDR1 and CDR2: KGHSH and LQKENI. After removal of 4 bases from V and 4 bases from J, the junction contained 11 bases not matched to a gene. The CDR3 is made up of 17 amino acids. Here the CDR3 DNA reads TGTGCCAGCTCACGAGAACTGGGACAGGGAATATACAATGAGCAGTTCTTC. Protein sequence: CASSRELGQGIYNEQFF.

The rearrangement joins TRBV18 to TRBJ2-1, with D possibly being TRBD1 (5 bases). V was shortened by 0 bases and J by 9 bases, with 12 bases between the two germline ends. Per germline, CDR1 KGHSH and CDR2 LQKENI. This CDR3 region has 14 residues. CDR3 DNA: TGTGCCAGCTCACCACCTGGTCCAACAGGTGAGCAGTTCTTC. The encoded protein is CASSPPGPTGEQFF.

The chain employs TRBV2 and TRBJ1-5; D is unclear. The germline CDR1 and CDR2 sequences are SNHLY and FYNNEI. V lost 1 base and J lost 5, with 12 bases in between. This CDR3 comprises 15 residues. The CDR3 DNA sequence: TGTGCCAGCAGTGAAGATAAGGGAGGGTATCAGCCCCAGCATTTT. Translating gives CASSEDKGGYQPQHF.

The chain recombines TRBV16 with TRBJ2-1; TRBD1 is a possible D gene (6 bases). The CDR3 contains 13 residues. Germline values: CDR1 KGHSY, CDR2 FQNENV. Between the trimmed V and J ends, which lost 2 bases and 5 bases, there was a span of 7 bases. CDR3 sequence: CASSQGQNNEQFF. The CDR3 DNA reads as TGTGCCAGCAGCCAAGGACAGAACAATGAGCAGTTCTTC.

The CDR3 sequence: CASKPGGSSYNEQFF. The DNA of the CDR3 is TGTGCCAGTAAGCCCGGCGGTAGCTCCTACAATGAGCAGTTCTTC. The J gene is TRBJ2-1, the V gene TRBV19, with D unclear. The CDR3 has 15 amino acids. Germline V gene sequence: CDR1 LNHDA, CDR2 SQIVND (reference sequence). Between the trimmed V and J ends, which lost 7 bases and 0 bases, there was a span of 13 bases.

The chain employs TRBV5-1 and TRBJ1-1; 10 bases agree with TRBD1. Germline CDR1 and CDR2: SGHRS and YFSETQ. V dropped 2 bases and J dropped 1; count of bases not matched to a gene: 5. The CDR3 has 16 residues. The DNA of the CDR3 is TGCGCCAGCAGCTTCGACAGGGGGCTAGCGAACACTGAAGCTTTCTTT. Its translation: CASSFDRGLANTEAFF.

This CDR3 reads CSAYGDTQYF. The CDR3 DNA reads as TGCAGTGCTTACGGAGATACGCAGTATTTT. The V gene is TRBV20-1, the J gene TRBJ2-3; no clear D. The germline V and J ends were trimmed by 5 bases and 5 bases, with 5 bases remaining between them. The CDR3 covers 10 residues. From germline, CDR1 is DFQATT and CDR2 SNEGSKA (reference sequence).

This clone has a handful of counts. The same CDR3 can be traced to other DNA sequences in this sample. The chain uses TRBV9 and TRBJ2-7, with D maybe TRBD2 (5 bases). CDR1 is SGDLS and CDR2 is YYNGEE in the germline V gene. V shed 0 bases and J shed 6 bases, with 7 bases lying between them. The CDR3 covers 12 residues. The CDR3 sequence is CASSVDRGEQYF. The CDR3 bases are TGTGCCAGCAGCGTAGACCGGGGCGAGCAGTACTTC.